There are a few counts of the clone carrying this TCR beta chain. Antigen: not known. The CDR3 is 15 residues long. Germline assignment: CDR1 SGHRS and CDR2 YFSETQ. V was clipped by 0 bases and J by 7 bases, with 14 bases between them. Peripheral blood samples of roughly 9.9 milliliters were drawn from each donor. The record originates from a study of blood T cells in healthy people across ages. Study findings and constraints: The CMV status of each donor remained undetermined, and this could have confounded shifts in expanded clonotypes.

A sample-barcoded 5' primer and a J-beta primer mix were used in a second PCR of roughly 7 to 12 cycles. TCRdb re-derived calls from the 5' RACE reads in MiXCR, one entry per CDR3 protein. The table lists approximately 490,000 distinct CDR3 sequences, about 25% of them singletons. This sample also appeared in a second study, on T cells of mothers and their children.

This clonotype was sampled from a boy younger than 18 in good health. Material for sequencing was blood. V is TRBV5-1 and J is TRBJ2-1; D possibly matches TRBD1 or TRBD2 (5 bases each). The CDR3 DNA sequence: TGCGCCAGCAGCTTGGCCATGGGGGTACGGAATGAGCAGTTCTTC. Protein product: CASSLAMGVRNEQFF.